The 4 T cell receptor beta chains given below trace back to one sample, sequenced in a study of graft-versus-host responses after intestinal transplantation. Generated by immunoSEQ multiplex PCR, the TCRdb table keeps only in-frame clones and is missing some. This sample has around 110,000 clones, with approximately 90% found just once. Antigen specificity for these receptors is unknown. Here the sequenced sample was unstimulated CD4+ T cells sorted from spleen or lymph node cells, taken before transplant. Receptor source: a human donor who was the organ donor for an intestinal transplant.

The chain joins TRBV10-3 to TRBJ2-3, with a possible D match to TRBD1 (6 bases). The CDR3 is made up of 15 amino acids. CDR1 and CDR2 (germline): ENHRY, SYGVKD. The germline V and J ends were trimmed by 4 bases and 4 bases, with 15 bases remaining between them. Here the CDR3 reads CAISGFRGGSDTQYF. For the CDR3, the DNA is TGTGCCATCAGTGGTTTCAGGGGTGGGTCAGATACGCAGTATTTT.

The chain links TRBV6-1 to TRBJ2-1, with TRBD1 matching 12 bases. The germline V gene encodes CDR1 MNHNS and CDR2 SASEGT. The CDR3 has 18 amino acids. The trim removed 3 bases at V and 7 bases at J, leaving 13 bases unmatched. The CDR3: CASSEGQGASGKKNEQFF. In nucleotides, the CDR3 is TGTGCCAGCAGTGAGGGACAGGGGGCTAGCGGGAAGAAAAATGAGCAGTTCTTC.

The chain couples TRBV13 to TRBJ1-2; D unclear. Germline V CDR1 and CDR2: PRHDT, FYEKMQ (reference sequence). The CDR3 has 13 amino acids. V was shortened by 6 bases and J by 4 bases, with 12 bases between the two germline ends. The CDR3 DNA reads TGTGCCAGCAGTGATGCGGGTGTCTATGGCTACACCTTC. This sequence encodes CASSDAGVYGYTF.

This sequence joins TRBV6-5 and TRBJ2-7; D possibly matches TRBD1 or TRBD2 (6 bases each). Trimming removed 5 bases from V and 4 bases from J, with 15 bases in between. The CDR3 is 14 amino acids. Per the germline V gene, CDR1 is MNHEY and CDR2 is SVGAGI. CDR3 in DNA: TGTGCCAGCAGTGAGGGGGGCTACCGGTACGAGCAGTACTTC. This gives the protein CASSEGGYRYEQYF.